Listed here is a single T cell receptor beta chain. As yet, its antigen is unknown. These data originate in a study of cytomegalovirus exposure and HLA in healthy donors. Study findings and constraints: By HLA locus, TCR association rates varied in a later analysis, with DRB1 showing the most and HLA-C the fewest. Rare TCR sequences predominated, though certain public TCRs were found in many donors. Within the data, a cluster of highly shared sequence variants was likely a sequencing artifact.

PCR used 60 Vbeta primers and 13 Jbeta primers. TCRdb keeps only in-frame clones here, not all; method: immunoSEQ multiplex PCR. The repertoire holds 270,000 or so clones, with around 86% as singletons. The CDR3 sequence is 16 residues long. CDR1 and CDR2 from the germline V gene are SGHTA and FQGNSA. V lost 0 bases to trimming and J lost 0 bases; unmatched junction nucleotides: 5. V usage is TRBV7-2 and J usage is TRBJ2-7; TRBD1 aligns across 7 bases. The sample was PBMCs. This clonotype was obtained from a man aged 35 to 55 in good health and CMV-seropositive. The CDR3 reads CASSLAVDRISYEQYF. The CDR3 nucleotides read TGTGCCAGCAGCTTAGCCGTGGACAGGATCTCCTACGAGCAGTACTTC.